Below, 5 T cell receptor beta chains from the same sample are listed, as sequenced in a study of shared clonotypes between healthy human individuals. Assay: immunoSEQ multiplex PCR; the TCRdb copy retains only in-frame clones and omits some. The table has 1,500,000 or so clones, approximately 98.5% seen once. Sequenced: naive CD4+ T cells sorted from blood. Subset specified: CD45RA+ positively selected. The receptor source for this set is a man between 25 and 39 years old in good health.

This clone was counted once. The V call is TRBV10-3, the J call TRBJ2-5, with 8 positions matching TRBD1. This CDR3 is built from 16 residues. Looked up from germline, CDR1 is ENHRY and CDR2 is SYGVKD. Trimming at V came to 2 bases and at J to 3 bases, leaving 8 bases not matched to a gene. The CDR3 sequence is CAISEGAGGHKETQYF. Written as DNA, the CDR3 is TGTGCCATCAGTGAGGGGGCAGGGGGCCATAAAGAGACCCAGTACTTC.

This sequence joins TRBV29-1 and TRBJ2-5, with TRBD2 identical over 10 bases. This CDR3 comprises 16 residues. V gave up 2 bases and J gave up 4 bases; unmatched junction bases: 10. CDR1 is SQVTM and CDR2 is ANQGSEA in the germline V gene. CDR3 sequence (DNA): TGCAGCGTTGAAACCCCTAGCGGGAGATTCGGAGAGACCCAGTACTTC. It yields the protein CSVETPSGRFGETQYF.

The chain links TRBV12-5 to TRBJ2-3, with 10 bases that match TRBD2. CDR3 length: 15 residues. Trimming cost V 6 bases and J 4 bases; bases outside gene matches: 7. Germline values: CDR1 LGHNT, CDR2 FRNRAP. As DNA, the CDR3 is TGTGCTAGTGGCCGATCTAGCGGGAGTGCAGATACGCAGTATTTT. Translation gives CASGRSSGSADTQYF.

This sequence joins TRBV6-6 and TRBJ2-7; TRBD2 is a possible D gene (6 bases). CDR1 is MNHNY, CDR2 SVGAGI, per germline (reference sequence). The CDR3 loop spans 15 amino acids. With 5 bases removed from V and 5 bases from J, the gap between germline ends came to 19 bases. CDR3 bases: TGTGCCAGCAGTGGCGGGACGACGACGACCCACGAGCAGTACTTC. It specifies CASSGGTTTTHEQYF.

The rearrangement links TRBV6-1 to TRBJ2-7; 7 bases line up with TRBD1. The CDR3 is made up of 15 amino acids. Germline V gene data show CDR1 as MNHNS and CDR2 as SASEGT. The ends lost 6 bases at V and 0 bases at J; junction bases unmatched: 8. CDR3 bases: TGTGCCAGCAGATACGGGACAGTGATCTCCTACGAGCAGTACTTC. This encodes CASRYGTVISYEQYF.